This T cell receptor beta chain was profiled in a study of Ad26.COV2.S vaccination and SARS-CoV-2 variants. Study information: The vaccine Ad26.COV2.S was put into the muscle once, or twice with 56 days between.

As for treatment: 15 to 20 received Ad26.COV2.S at low or high dose, single or two shots; roughly five received placebo; per-sample allocation not given. Specimens were obtained on day 63 following the first vaccine or placebo injection. Whoever gave the sample was an adult aged 18-55 years in Boston. V was pared by 0 bases and J by 7 bases, with 2 bases of the junction left unmatched. Germline CDR1 is SGDLS and CDR2 is YYNGEE. CDR3 length: 14 residues. Method: immunoSEQ multiplex PCR; TCRdb's copy keeps in-frame clones and lacks some. Here the sample spans hundreds of thousands of clones, 80% to 90% being singletons.

The material was peripheral blood, obtained in a trial of Ad26.COV2.S vaccine versus placebo. The gene calls are TRBV9 and TRBJ1-4; 8 bases align to TRBD1. The sequence derives from a person between 18 and 65 years old who received the Ad26.COV2.S COVID-19 vaccine or a placebo. The CDR3 loop is CASSVGDRSEKLFF. The CDR3 region has the DNA TGTGCCAGCAGCGTAGGGGACAGGAGTGAAAAACTGTTTTTT.